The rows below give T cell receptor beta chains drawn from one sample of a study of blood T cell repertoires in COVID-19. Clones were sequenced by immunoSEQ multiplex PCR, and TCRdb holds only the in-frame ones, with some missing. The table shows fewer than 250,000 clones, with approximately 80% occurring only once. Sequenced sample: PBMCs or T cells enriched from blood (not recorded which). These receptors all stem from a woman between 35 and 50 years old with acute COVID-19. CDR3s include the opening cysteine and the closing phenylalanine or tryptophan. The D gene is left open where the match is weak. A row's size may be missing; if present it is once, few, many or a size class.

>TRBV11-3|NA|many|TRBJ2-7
TGTGCCAGGGAGGGTTTCTACGAGCAGTACTTC
CAREGFYEQYF
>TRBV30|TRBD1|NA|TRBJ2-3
TGTGCCTTGGGACAGGGGGCAGATACGCAGTATTTT
CALGQGADTQYF
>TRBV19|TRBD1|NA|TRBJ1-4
TGTGCCAGTAAGGATAGACAGGGGGCTAATGAAAAACTGTTTTTT
CASKDRQGANEKLFF
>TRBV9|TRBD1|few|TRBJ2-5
TGTGCCAGCAGCGTAGCTCCGACAGGGGAAGAGACCCAGTACTTC
CASSVAPTGEETQYF
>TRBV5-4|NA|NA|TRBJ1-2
TGTGCCAGCAGCTTGGGAGACAGGTACTCCTATGGCTACACCTTC
CASSLGDRYSYGYTF
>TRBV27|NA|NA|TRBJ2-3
TGTGCCAGCAGCCTTGTCGGGAATACGCAGTATTTT
CASSLVGNTQYF
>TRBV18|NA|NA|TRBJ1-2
TGTGCCAGCTCACCGCCTTCTAGAGGCGCGGGAGATGGCTACACCTTC
CASSPPSRGAGDGYTF
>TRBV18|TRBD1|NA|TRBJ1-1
TGTGCCAGCTCACCGGGACAGACGAACACTGAAGCTTTCTTT
CASSPGQTNTEAFF
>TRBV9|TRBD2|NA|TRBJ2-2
TGTGCCAGCAGCCCCGGGACTATAAACACCGGGGAGCTGTTTTTT
CASSPGTINTGELFF
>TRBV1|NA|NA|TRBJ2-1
TGCACCAGCAGCCAAGGAGGGGGAAGATACAATGAGCAGTTCTTC
CTSSQGGGRYNEQFF
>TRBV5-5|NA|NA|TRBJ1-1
TGTGCCAGCAGTACTAGAGGACAGAGCACACCGAACACTGAAGCTTTCTTT
CASSTRGQSTPNTEAFF
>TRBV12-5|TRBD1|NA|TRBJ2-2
TGTGCTAGTGGTTTGGCCGGACAGGGACGGGGAGCCGGGGAGCTGTTTTTT
CASGLAGQGRGAGELFF
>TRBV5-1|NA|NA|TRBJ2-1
TGCGCCAGCAGCTTGGCTCGGGGGAATGAGCAGTTCTTC
CASSLARGNEQFF
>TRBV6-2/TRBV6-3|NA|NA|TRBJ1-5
TGTGCCAGCAGTTACGGCACGCGGGGTCAGCCCCAGCATTTT
CASSYGTRGQPQHF
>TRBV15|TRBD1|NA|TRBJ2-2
TGTGCCACCAGCAGAGATAGGGGGCGATACACCGGGGAGCTGTTTTTT
CATSRDRGRYTGELFF
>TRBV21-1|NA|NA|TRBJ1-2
TGTGCCAGCAGCAAACTTACAGGGCGGCGAACCCCCCGCAACTATGGCTACACCTTC
CASSKLTGRRTPRNYGYTF
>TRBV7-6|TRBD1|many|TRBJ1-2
TGTGCCAGCAGCCGAGACAGGGCGGGTGGCTACACCTTC
CASSRDRAGGYTF
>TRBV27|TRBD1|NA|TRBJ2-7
TGTGCCAGCACCCTACAAACCCCGACAGGGGCCCACGAGCAGTACTTC
CASTLQTPTGAHEQYF
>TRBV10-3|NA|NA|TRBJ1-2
TGTGCCATCAGAAGTGACCTTTCGGGGTATGGCTACACCTTC
CAIRSDLSGYGYTF
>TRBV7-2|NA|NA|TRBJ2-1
TGTGCCAGCAGCCCCCCCGGGGGGCGCGGGTACAATGAGCAGTTCTTC
CASSPPGGRGYNEQFF
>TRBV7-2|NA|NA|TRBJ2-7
TGTGCCAGCAGCCCGGGGACCTACGAGCAGTACTTC
CASSPGTYEQYF
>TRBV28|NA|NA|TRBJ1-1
TGTGCCAGCAGGCCTCTTACGAGAGGACTTTCAGAAGCTTTCTTT
CASRPLTRGLSEAFF
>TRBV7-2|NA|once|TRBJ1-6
TGTGCCAGCAGCTCGGACTCCTTCTCCTATAATTCACCCCTCCACTTT
CASSSDSFSYNSPLHF
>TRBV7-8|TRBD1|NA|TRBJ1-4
TGTGCCAGCAGCCTTGGCAGGGGGCGAACTGAAAAACTGTTTTTT
CASSLGRGRTEKLFF
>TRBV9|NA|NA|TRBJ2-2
TGTGCCAGCAGCGTAGTTCCGGGTTCTCAAACCGGGGAGCTGTTTTTT
CASSVVPGSQTGELFF
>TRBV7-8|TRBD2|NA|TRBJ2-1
TGTGCCAGCAGCTTTAGTACCCCGGGACTAGCGGGAGGGTACAATGAGCAGTTCTTC
CASSFSTPGLAGGYNEQFF
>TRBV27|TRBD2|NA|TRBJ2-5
TGTGCCAGCAGTCGAGGACTAGCCCAAGAGACCCAGTACTTC
CASSRGLAQETQYF
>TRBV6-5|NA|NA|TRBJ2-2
TGTGCCAGCAGCCCCGTATCCGGGGAGCTGTTTTTT
CASSPVSGELFF
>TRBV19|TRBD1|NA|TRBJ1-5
TGTGCCAGTGGTGCTCTGCCGGGACAGGAATACCAGCCCCAGCATTTT
CASGALPGQEYQPQHF
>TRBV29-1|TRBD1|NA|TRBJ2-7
TGCAGCGTTGTACCGCGGGGGACAGGGACCCCCGAGCAGTACTTC
CSVVPRGTGTPEQYF
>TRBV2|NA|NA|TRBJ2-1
TGTGCCAGCAGGAGCAACAGTTACAATGAGCAGTTCTTC
CASRSNSYNEQFF
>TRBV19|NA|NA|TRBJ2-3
TGTGCCAGTAGTATTAAGCCCTTAAGCACAGATACGCAGTATTTT
CASSIKPLSTDTQYF
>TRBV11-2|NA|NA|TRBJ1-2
TGTGCCAGCAGCTTAGGGCGGAAAGTCTATGGCTACACCTTC
CASSLGRKVYGYTF
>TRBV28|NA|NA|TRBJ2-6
TGTGCCAGCACCCCGGGTCACTCTGGGGCCAACGTCCTGACTTTC
CASTPGHSGANVLTF
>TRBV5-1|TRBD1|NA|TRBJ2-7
TGCGCCAGCAGCGAACGGACAGGATCCACCTACGAGCAGTACTTC
CASSERTGSTYEQYF
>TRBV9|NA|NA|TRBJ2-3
TGTGCCAGCAGCGACACAGACGACTACACAGATACGCAGTATTTT
CASSDTDDYTDTQYF
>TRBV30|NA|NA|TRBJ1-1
TGTGCCTGGAGAGGAAGGGGCGACACTGAAGCTTTCTTT
CAWRGRGDTEAFF
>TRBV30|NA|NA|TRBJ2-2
TGTGCCCGCCGAATCTTTAAGGGCGGGGAGAACACCGGGGAGCTGTTTTTT
CARRIFKGGENTGELFF
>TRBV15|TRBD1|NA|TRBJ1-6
TGTGCCACCAGCAGAGATCAAGGGGGCAGGGCTAGTTCACCCCTCCACTTT
CATSRDQGGRASSPLHF
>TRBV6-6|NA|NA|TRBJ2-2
TGTGCCAGCAGTCCCTGGACACTCGCGAACACCGGGGAGCTGTTTTTT
CASSPWTLANTGELFF
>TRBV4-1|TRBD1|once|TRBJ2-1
TGCGCCAGCAGCCAAGAAGCACGACAGGGGGGCTACAATGAGCAGTTCTTC
CASSQEARQGGYNEQFF
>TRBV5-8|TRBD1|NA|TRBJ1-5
TGTGCCAGCAGCTTGGGGACAGGGAATAGCAATCAGCCCCAGCATTTT
CASSLGTGNSNQPQHF
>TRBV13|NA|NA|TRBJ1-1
TGTGCCAGCAGTCAACAGGGAGTGGCTGAAGCTTTCTTT
CASSQQGVAEAFF
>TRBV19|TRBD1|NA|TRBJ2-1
TGCGCCAGTAGCAGGGACAGGGATCTGAATGAGCAGTTCTTC
CASSRDRDLNEQFF
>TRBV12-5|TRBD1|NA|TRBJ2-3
TGTGCTAGTGGACAAACAGGGGGCGTCACAGATACGCAGTATTTT
CASGQTGGVTDTQYF